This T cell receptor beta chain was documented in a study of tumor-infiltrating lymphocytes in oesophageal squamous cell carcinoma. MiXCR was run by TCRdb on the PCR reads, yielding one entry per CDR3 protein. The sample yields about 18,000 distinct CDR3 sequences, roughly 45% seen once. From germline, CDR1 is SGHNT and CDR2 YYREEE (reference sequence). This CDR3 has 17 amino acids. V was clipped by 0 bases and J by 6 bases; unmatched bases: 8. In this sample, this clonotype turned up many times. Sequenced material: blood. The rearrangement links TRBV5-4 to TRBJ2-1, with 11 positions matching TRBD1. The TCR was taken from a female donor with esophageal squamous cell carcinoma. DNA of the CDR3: TGTGCCAGCAGCTTGGGTTTCCGGGACAGGGGGGGCAATGAGCAGTTCTTC. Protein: CASSLGFRDRGGNEQFF.